This TCR beta chain was recorded in a study of cytomegalovirus exposure and HLA in healthy donors. The primer mix had 60 Vbeta and 13 Jbeta primers. Clones were sequenced by immunoSEQ multiplex PCR, and TCRdb holds only the in-frame ones, with some missing. The top ten hold over 3% of the sample, which has about 140,000 clones, roughly 80% seen once. On this clone itself: The antigen remains undetermined.

Healthy bone marrow donors made up the donors. Nominal health characterized the donors when sampled, though unrecorded immune exposures were likely. Notes on the study in general: Listed as cytomegalovirus-associated were over 150 TCR beta chains. V segments that were indistinguishable, TRBV6-2 and TRBV6-3 among them, were omitted from analysis.

Germline-derived CDR1 and CDR2 are MNHEY and SMNVEV (reference sequence). This CDR3 region has 15 residues. The V gene end was trimmed by 6 bases and the J gene end by 6 bases; junction bases not matched to a gene: 8. This sequence joins TRBV27 and TRBJ1-5; 10 nucleotides line up with TRBD1. The material sequenced was PBMCs. This TCR was recovered from a man between 40 and 49 years old in good health and CMV-seronegative. CDR3 sequence reads: CASRSGQGGSQPQHF. The CDR3 DNA sequence: TGTGCCAGCAGATCTGGACAGGGGGGTAGTCAGCCCCAGCATTTT.